This T cell receptor beta chain was sequenced in a study of HIV-infected patients and healthy controls. Study outcomes and limitations: In healthy controls, MAIT alpha CDR3s were common; in HIV+ repertoires, severely depleted.

This CDR3 spans 16 amino acids. Germline assignment: CDR1 MGHRA and CDR2 YSYEKL. The germline V and J ends were trimmed by 0 bases and 1 base, with 12 bases remaining between them. This clonotype was counted ten times or more. The antigen is not known. Roughly three months, about 14 weeks, into antiretroviral therapy, follow-up blood was collected. No cell fractionation was done, so the repertoire covers all unsorted peripheral blood T cells. Reverse transcription used around 480 ng RNA and constant-region primers for alpha and beta. Using multiplexing indices, alpha and beta chain libraries were generated apart by chain-specific third strand synthesis. Each CDR3 protein gets one entry after TCRdb re-called the 5' RACE reads with MiXCR. The sample yields around 20,000 distinct CDR3 sequences, more than 7.5% seen once.

The V and J genes are TRBV4-1 and TRBJ2-5; D remains unclear. The sequence was collected from an adult with HIV infection. Here the sequenced sample was blood, taken during antiretroviral therapy. The CDR3 DNA follows: TGCGCCAGCAGCCAAGACGGAGCAGCCCGCCAAGAGACCCAGTACTTC. Its translation: CASSQDGAARQETQYF.